Following are 15 T cell receptor beta chains from one sample sequenced in a study of blood T cell repertoires in COVID-19. Sequencing was performed with immunoSEQ multiplex PCR; in TCRdb, only in-frame clones are kept and a portion is missing. The sample lists about 300,000 clones; around 88% were seen once. Specimen: peripheral blood. All receptors come from a woman aged 25 to 45 who had recovered from COVID-19.

In this sample, this clone turned up once. This chain links TRBV12-3 or TRBV12-4 with TRBJ1-5, with a tentative D call TRBD1 (5 bases). This CDR3 has 12 amino acids. V lost 10 bases and J 5 bases, leaving 12 bases between the germline ends. The CDR3 is CATGGRDQPQHF. The CDR3, as DNA: TGTGCCACCGGGGGACGAGATCAGCCCCAGCATTTT.

The J gene is TRBJ2-7, the V gene TRBV19; the match to TRBD2 covers 8 bases. V was pared by 6 bases and J by 1 base, with 23 bases of the junction left unmatched. This CDR3 is 20 amino acids long. Looked up from germline, CDR1 is LNHDA and CDR2 is SQIVND (reference sequence). In DNA form, the CDR3 reads TGTGCCAGTAGCCCCTCAACGAGATACGGGGGGGATGGGAAATCCTACGAGCAGTACTTC. It specifies CASSPSTRYGGDGKSYEQYF.

CDR3 loop: CASSSPWATSEQYF. CDR3 nucleotides: TGTGCCAGCAGCTCTCCGTGGGCTACCTCCGAGCAGTACTTC. This rearrangement joins TRBV11-2 to TRBJ2-7; D is ambiguous. Between the trimmed V and J ends, which lost 4 bases and 6 bases, there was a span of 16 bases. The germline V gene has CDR1 SGHAT and CDR2 FQNNGV. The CDR3 covers 14 residues.

The chain's CDR3 is CASSLPFGNTEAFF. The DNA for the CDR3 is TGCGCCAGCAGCCTACCATTCGGGAACACTGAAGCTTTCTTT. The chain carries TRBV5-1 and TRBJ1-1; D remains ambiguous. V lost 4 bases and J lost 1, with 11 bases in between. Germline loops: CDR1 SGHRS, CDR2 YFSETQ. There are 14 residues in the CDR3.

The gene calls are TRBV7-3 and TRBJ2-2, with D perhaps TRBD2 (6 bases). The CDR3 sequence is 14 residues long. The germline CDR1 and CDR2 sequences are SGHTA and FQGTGA. Deletions cut 4 bases from V and 6 bases from J, with 12 bases between. CDR3 sequence (DNA): TGTGCCAGCAGCTCCCAGGCGGGGCCCGGGGAGCTGTTTTTT. This gives the protein CASSSQAGPGELFF.

This clone has a handful of counts. The V call is TRBV15, the J call TRBJ1-2, with no clear D. V was cut by 0 bases and J by 4 bases, with 9 bases left in between. CDR3 length: 14 residues. Looked up from germline, CDR1 is LNHNV and CDR2 is YYDKDF (reference sequence). The CDR3: CATSRDSKSYGYTF. The CDR3 DNA reads TGTGCCACCAGCAGAGATTCAAAGAGCTATGGCTACACCTTC. Drawing the rest from reference TRBV15 and TRBJ1-2, the complete variable domain is DAMVIQNPRYQVTQFGKPVTLSCSQTLNHNVMYWYQQKSSQAPKLLFHYYDKDFNNEADTPDNFQSRRPNTSFCFLDIRSPGLGDTAMYLCATSRDSKSYGYTFGSGTRLTVV.

This clone was seen only once. The genes are TRBV10-3 and TRBJ2-2, with 14 bases fitting TRBD2. The CDR3 covers 17 residues. Germline values: CDR1 ENHRY, CDR2 SYGVKD. J gave up 3 bases and V 7 bases, and 7 bases lay outside the gene matches. The CDR3 loop is CAIKPGTSGGDTGELFF. CDR3 sequence (DNA): TGTGCCATCAAGCCCGGGACTAGCGGGGGTGACACCGGGGAGCTGTTTTTT.

The genes are TRBV11-2 and TRBJ1-5; 7 positions match TRBD1. The germline CDR1 and CDR2 sequences are SGHAT and FQNNGV. CDR3 length: 16 residues. The ends lost 1 base at V and 2 bases at J; junction bases unmatched: 5. CDR3 loop: CASSLAAGTGNQPQHF. In nucleotides, the CDR3 is TGTGCCAGCAGCTTAGCCGCCGGGACAGGCAATCAGCCCCAGCATTTT. The full variable domain, completed using reference TRBV11-2 and TRBJ1-5, is EAGVAQSPRYKIIEKRQSVAFWCNPISGHATLYWYQQILGQGPKLLIQFQNNGVVDDSQLPKDRFSAERLKGVDSTLKIQPAKLEDSAVYLCASSLAAGTGNQPQHFGDGTRLSIL.

The chain combines TRBV3-1 (or the pseudogene TRBV3-2) with TRBJ1-1, with 12 positions matching TRBD1. V lost 3 bases to trimming and J lost 6 bases; unmatched junction nucleotides: 5. Germline CDR1 LGHDT, CDR2 YNNKEL (reference sequence). This CDR3 is 15 amino acids long. The CDR3 sequence is CASSHQGTGGAEAFF. As DNA, the CDR3 is TGTGCCAGCAGCCACCAGGGGACAGGGGGCGCTGAAGCTTTCTTT.

This chain joins TRBV19 and TRBJ2-5, with TRBD1 matching 8 bases. The CDR3 runs to 15 residues. The germline V gene has CDR1 LNHDA and CDR2 SQIVND (reference sequence). The trim removed 5 bases at V and 2 bases at J, leaving 7 bases unmatched. The CDR3 nucleotides read TGTGCCAGTAGTGTCACAGGGGGAGGTCAAGAGACCCAGTACTTC. This gives the protein CASSVTGGGQETQYF. Full variable domain (remainder filled in from reference TRBV19 and TRBJ2-5): DGGITQSPKYLFRKEGQNVTLSCEQNLNHDAMYWYRQDPGQGLRLIYYSQIVNDFQKGDIAEGYSVSREKKESFPLTVTSAQKNPTAFYLCASSVTGGGQETQYFGPGTRLLVL.

The chain has TRBV5-4 and TRBJ1-1, with TRBD1 identical over 9 bases. The trim removed 4 bases at V and 11 bases at J, leaving 12 bases unmatched. This CDR3 is 14 amino acids long. Germline loops: CDR1 SGHNT, CDR2 YYREEE (reference sequence). Here the CDR3 DNA reads TGTGCCAGCAGCCTCCAGGGACAGGGAAGGTTGGCTTTCTTT. Protein product: CASSLQGQGRLAFF.

The chain uses TRBV18 and TRBJ1-5; 7 nucleotides agree with TRBD1. The CDR3 contains 12 residues. J lost 11 bases, V lost 6 bases, and 7 bases had no gene match. Germline V gives CDR1 KGHSH, CDR2 LQKENI. DNA of the CDR3: TGTGCCAGCTCTCCGACCCAGGGGGCCCAGCATTTT. Protein sequence: CASSPTQGAQHF.

The chain combines TRBV9 with TRBJ1-2, with TRBD1 matching 8 bases. The germline V gene has CDR1 SGDLS and CDR2 YYNGEE. This CDR3 comprises 13 residues. After removal of 4 bases from V and 8 bases from J, the junction contained 7 bases not matched to a gene. The CDR3 loop is CASSFQGAWGYTF. The CDR3 nucleotides read TGTGCCAGCAGCTTCCAGGGGGCTTGGGGCTACACCTTC. Together with reference TRBV9 and TRBJ1-2, the CDR3 gives the full variable domain: DSGVTQTPKHLITATGQRVTLRCSPRSGDLSVYWYQQSLDQGLQFLIQYYNGEERAKGNILERFSAQQFPDLHSELNLSSLELGDSALYFCASSFQGAWGYTFGSGTRLTVV.

This chain joins TRBV5-1 and TRBJ2-7, with 8 bases aligning to TRBD1. Germline-derived CDR1 and CDR2 are SGHRS and YFSETQ. The CDR3 is 15 residues long. The V and J ends lost 0 bases and 5 bases, in that order; junction bases with no gene match: 7. The CDR3 reads CASSLGQGRINEQYF. The CDR3 nucleotides read TGCGCCAGCAGCTTGGGACAGGGGCGCATCAACGAGCAGTACTTC. Based on the CDR3 plus reference TRBV5-1 and TRBJ2-7, the full variable domain is KAGVTQTPRYLIKTRGQQVTLSCSPISGHRSVSWYQQTPGQGLQFLFEYFSETQRNKGNFPGRFSGRQFSNSRSEMNVSTLELGDSALYLCASSLGQGRINEQYFGPGTRLTVT.

This clone was recorded only once. The V and J genes are TRBV19 and TRBJ1-2; TRBD1 aligns across 9 bases. V was pared by 4 bases and J by 8 bases, with 8 bases of the junction left unmatched. This CDR3 spans 14 amino acids. Germline V gives CDR1 LNHDA, CDR2 SQIVND (reference sequence). The CDR3 DNA is TGTGCCAGTAGTAACCCGGGGACAGGGCCCGGCTACACCTTC. It specifies CASSNPGTGPGYTF.